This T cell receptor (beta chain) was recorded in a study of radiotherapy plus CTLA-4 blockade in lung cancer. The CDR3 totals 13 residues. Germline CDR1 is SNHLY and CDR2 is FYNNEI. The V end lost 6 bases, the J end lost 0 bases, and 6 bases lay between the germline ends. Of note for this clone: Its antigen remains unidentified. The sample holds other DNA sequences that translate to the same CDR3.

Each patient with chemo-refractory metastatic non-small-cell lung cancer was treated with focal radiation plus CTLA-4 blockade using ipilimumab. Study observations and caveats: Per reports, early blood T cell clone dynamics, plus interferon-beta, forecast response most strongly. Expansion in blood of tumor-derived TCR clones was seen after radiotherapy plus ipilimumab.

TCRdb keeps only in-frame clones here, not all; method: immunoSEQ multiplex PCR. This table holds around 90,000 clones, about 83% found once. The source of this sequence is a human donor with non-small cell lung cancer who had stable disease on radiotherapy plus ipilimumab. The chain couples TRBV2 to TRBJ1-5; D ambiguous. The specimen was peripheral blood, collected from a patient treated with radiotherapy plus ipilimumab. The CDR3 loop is CASRDYSNQPQHF. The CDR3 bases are TGTGCCAGCAGGGACTATAGCAATCAGCCCCAGCATTTT.